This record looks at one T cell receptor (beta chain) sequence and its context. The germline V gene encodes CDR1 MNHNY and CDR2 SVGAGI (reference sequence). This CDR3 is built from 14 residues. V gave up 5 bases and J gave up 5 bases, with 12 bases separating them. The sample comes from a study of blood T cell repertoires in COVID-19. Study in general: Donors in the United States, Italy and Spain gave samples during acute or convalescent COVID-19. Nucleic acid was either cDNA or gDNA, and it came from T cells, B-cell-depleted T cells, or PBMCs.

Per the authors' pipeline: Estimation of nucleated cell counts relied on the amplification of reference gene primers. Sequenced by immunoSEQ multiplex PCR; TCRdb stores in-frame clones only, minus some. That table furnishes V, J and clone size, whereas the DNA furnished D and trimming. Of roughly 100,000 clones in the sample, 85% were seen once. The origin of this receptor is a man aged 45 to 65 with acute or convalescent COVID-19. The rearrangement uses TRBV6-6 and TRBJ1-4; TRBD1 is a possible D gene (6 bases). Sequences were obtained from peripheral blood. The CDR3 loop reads CASSPGTLNEKLFF. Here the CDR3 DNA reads TGTGCCAGCAGTCCCGGGACACTCAATGAAAAACTGTTTTTT.